This TCR beta chain was recovered during a study of T cells expressing NK-cell markers. Findings and limits, study-wide: The study found dominant NKG2C+ clonotypes at about 1.0-8% of CD8+ T cells in six donors.

The CDR3 covers 15 residues. CDR1 and CDR2 (germline): MNHNS, SASEGT. Concerning this clonotype: The antigen remains unidentified.

TCRdb reprocessed the 5' RACE reads and reports one entry per CDR3 protein, with no DNA. This listing includes roughly 380,000 distinct CDR3 sequences. The rearrangement uses TRBV6-1 and TRBJ2-1; the TRBD2 assignment by TCRdb is unverifiable without DNA. The receptor was derived from a man aged 18 to 69 in good health. Material: blood T cells: a sorted CD56 or NKG2C T cell subset, CD4+ or CD8+ T cells, or bulk PBMC T cells (not recorded which). The CDR3 sequence: CAVGLFASSYNEQFF.